The source of this T cell receptor beta chain is a study of T cells after yellow fever vaccination. One entry per CDR3 protein, called by TCRdb with MiXCR from the 5' RACE reads. The table includes some 73,000 distinct CDR3 sequences, approximately 7.5% detected once. Germline V gene data show CDR1 as LGHNT and CDR2 as FRNRAP. This CDR3 has 15 residues. J lost 2 bases, V lost 6 bases, and 9 bases had no gene match. The chain joins TRBV12-5 to TRBJ2-5, with 7 nucleotides matching TRBD2. The material sequenced was CD8+ T cells sorted from PBMCs, taken on the day of the yellow fever booster vaccination. The sequence was collected from a man younger than 45 who received the YFV17D yellow fever vaccine. The CDR3 nucleotides are TGTGCTAGTGGCAAATCCCCTAGCGGTCAAGAGACCCAGTACTTC. Its translation is CASGKSPSGQETQYF.